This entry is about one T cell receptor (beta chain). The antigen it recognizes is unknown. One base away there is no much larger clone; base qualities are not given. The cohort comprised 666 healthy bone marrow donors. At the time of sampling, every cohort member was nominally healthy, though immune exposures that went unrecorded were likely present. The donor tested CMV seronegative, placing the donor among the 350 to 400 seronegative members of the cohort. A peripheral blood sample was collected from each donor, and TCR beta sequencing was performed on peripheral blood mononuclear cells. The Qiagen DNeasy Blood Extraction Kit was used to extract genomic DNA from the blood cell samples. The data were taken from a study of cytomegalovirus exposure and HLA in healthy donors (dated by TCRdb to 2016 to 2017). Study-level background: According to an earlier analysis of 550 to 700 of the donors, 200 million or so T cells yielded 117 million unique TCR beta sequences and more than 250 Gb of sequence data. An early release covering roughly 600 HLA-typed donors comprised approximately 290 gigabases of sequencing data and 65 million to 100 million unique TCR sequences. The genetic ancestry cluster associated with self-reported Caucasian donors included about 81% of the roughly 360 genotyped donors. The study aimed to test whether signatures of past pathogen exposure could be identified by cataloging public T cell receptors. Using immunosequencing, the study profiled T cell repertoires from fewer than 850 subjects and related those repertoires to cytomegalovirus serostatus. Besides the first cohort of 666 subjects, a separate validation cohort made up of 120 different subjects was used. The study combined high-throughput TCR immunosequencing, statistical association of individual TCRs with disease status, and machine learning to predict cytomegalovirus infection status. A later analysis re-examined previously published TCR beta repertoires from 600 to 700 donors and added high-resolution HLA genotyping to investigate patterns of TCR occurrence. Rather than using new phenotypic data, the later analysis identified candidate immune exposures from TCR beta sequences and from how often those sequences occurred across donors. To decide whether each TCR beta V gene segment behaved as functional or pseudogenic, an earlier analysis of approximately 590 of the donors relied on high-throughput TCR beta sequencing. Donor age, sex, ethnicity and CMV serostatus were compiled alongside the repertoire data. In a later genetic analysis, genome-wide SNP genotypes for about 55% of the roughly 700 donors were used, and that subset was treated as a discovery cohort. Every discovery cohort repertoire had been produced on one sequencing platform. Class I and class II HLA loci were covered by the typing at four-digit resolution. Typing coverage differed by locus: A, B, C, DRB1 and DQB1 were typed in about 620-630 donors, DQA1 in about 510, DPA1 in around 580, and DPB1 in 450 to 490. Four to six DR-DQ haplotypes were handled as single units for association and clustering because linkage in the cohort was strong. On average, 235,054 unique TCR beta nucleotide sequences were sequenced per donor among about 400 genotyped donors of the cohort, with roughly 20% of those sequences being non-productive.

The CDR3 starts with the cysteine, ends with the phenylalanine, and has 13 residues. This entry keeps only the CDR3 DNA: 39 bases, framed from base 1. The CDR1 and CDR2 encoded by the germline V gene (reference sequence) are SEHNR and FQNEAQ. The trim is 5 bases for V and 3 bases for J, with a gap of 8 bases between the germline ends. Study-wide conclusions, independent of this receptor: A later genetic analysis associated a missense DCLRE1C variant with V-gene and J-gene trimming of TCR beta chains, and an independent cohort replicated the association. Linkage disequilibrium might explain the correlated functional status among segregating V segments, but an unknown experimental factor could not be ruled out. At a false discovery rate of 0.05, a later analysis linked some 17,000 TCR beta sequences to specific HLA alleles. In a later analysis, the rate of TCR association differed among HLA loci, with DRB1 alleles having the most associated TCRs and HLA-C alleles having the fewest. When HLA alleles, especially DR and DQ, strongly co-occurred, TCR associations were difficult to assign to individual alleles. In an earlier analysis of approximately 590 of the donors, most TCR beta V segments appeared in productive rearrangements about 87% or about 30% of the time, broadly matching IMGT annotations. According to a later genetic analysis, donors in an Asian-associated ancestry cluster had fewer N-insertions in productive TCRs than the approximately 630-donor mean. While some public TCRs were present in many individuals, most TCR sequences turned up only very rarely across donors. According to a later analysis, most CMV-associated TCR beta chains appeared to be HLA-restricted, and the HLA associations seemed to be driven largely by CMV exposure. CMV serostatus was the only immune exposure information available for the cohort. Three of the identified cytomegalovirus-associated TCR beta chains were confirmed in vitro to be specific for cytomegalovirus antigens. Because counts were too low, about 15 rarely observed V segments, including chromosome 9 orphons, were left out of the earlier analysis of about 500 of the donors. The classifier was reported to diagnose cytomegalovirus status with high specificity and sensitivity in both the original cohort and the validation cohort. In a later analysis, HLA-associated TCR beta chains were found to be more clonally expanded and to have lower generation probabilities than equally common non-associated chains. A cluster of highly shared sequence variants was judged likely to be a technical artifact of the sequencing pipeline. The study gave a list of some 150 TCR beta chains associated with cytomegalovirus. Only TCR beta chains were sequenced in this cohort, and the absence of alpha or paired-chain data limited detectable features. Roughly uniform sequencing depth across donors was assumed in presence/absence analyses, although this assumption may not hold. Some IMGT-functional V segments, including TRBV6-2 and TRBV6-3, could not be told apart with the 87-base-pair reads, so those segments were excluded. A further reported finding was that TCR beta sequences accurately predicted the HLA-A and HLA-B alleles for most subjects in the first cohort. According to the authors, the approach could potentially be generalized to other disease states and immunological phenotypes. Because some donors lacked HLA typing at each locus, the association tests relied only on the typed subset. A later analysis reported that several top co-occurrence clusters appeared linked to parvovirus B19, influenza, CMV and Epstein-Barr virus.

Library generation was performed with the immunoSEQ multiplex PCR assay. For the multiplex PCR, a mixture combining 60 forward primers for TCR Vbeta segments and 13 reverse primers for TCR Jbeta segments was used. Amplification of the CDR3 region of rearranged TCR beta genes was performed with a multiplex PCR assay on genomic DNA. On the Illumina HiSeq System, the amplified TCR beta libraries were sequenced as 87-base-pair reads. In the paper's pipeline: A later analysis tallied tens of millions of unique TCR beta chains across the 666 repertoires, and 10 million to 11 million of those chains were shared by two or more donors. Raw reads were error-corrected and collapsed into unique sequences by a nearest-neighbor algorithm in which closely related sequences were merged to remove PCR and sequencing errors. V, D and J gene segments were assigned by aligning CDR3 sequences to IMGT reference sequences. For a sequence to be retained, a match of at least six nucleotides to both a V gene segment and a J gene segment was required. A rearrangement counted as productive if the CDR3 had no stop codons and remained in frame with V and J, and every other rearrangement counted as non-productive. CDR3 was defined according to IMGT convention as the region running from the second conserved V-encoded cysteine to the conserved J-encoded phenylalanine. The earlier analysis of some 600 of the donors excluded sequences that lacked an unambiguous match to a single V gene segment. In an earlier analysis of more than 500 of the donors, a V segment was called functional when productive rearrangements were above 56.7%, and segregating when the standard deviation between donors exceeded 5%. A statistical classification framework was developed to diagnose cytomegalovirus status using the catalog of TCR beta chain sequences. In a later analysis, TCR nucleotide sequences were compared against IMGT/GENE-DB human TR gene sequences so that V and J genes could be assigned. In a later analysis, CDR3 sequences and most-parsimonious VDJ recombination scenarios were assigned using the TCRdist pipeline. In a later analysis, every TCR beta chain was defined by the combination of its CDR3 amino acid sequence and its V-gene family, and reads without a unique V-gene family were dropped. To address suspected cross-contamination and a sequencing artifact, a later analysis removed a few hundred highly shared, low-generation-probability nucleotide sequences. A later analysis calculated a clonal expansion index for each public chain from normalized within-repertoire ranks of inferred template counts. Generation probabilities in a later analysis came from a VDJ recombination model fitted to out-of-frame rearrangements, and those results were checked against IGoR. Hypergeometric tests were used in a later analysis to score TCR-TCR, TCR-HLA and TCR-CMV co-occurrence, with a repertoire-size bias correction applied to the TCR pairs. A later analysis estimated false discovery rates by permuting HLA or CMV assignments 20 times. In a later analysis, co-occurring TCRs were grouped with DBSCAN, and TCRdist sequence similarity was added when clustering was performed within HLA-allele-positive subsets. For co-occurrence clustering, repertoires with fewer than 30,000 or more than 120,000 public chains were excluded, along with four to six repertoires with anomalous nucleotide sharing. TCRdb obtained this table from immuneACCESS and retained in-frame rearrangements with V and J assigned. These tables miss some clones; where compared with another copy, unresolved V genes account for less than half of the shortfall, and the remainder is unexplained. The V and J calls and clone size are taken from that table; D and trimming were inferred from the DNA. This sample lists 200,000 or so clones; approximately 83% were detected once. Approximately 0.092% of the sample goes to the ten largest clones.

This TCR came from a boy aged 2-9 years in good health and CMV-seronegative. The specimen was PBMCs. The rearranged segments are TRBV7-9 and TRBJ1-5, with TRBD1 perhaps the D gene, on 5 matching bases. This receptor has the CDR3 CASSDSSNQPQHF. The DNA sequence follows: TGTGCCAGCAGCGACAGTTCCAATCAGCCCCAGCATTTT.